The 29 T cell receptor beta chains reported below all come from one sample, sequenced in a study of blood T cell repertoires in COVID-19. Libraries were prepared by immunoSEQ multiplex PCR; TCRdb keeps only in-frame clonotypes and omits some of them. This table holds more than 150,000 clones, approximately 90% found once. What was sequenced was PBMCs or T cells enriched from blood (not recorded which). The receptors were gathered from a woman aged 25-40 years who had recovered from COVID-19.

The genes are TRBV24-1 and TRBJ2-3; unclear D gene. The germline V gene encodes CDR1 KGHDR and CDR2 SFDVKD. V lost 4 bases to trimming and J lost 2 bases, with 6 bases between them. The CDR3 covers 13 residues. CDR3 residues: CATSDGATDTQYF. CDR3 sequence (DNA): TGTGCCACCAGTGACGGAGCCACAGATACGCAGTATTTT.

The rearrangement links TRBV4-1 to TRBJ1-2; D gene uncertain. From germline, CDR1 is MGHRA and CDR2 YSYEKL. V was trimmed by 0 bases and J by 0 bases, leaving 11 bases between them. This CDR3 contains 16 residues. In DNA, the CDR3 is TGCGCCAGCAGCCAAGATATCACTTATACTAACTATGGCTACACCTTC. It encodes CASSQDITYTNYGYTF.

This clone was observed once. The chain couples TRBV7-3 to TRBJ2-2, with D possibly TRBD2 on 5 matching bases. Trimming removed 5 bases at V and 4 bases at J, with 14 bases between. The CDR3 totals 15 residues. Germline V gives CDR1 SGHTA, CDR2 FQGTGA. Here the CDR3 reads CASSRTSEGTGELFF. The DNA for the CDR3 is TGTGCCAGCAGCCGTACTAGTGAGGGCACCGGGGAGCTGTTTTTT.

The table lists this clone with many counts. The chain has TRBV27 and TRBJ1-1; 7 bases line up with TRBD1. The CDR3 is 13 residues long. CDR1 and CDR2 (germline): MNHEY, SMNVEV (reference sequence). Unmatched junction bases numbered 9, after V lost 8 bases and J lost 6 bases. The CDR3 DNA follows: TGTGCCAGCGGGAGGACAGGAACGGCTGAAGCTTTCTTT. Its translation: CASGRTGTAEAFF.

This clone appeared once. The chain is built from TRBV11-1 and TRBJ2-7; D not certain. The CDR3 has 15 residues. Germline V gives CDR1 SGHAT, CDR2 FQDESV (reference sequence). The V end was cut by 2 bases, the J end by 1 base, with 12 bases between. CDR3 amino acids: CASSLLVGRSYEQYF. The CDR3 nucleotides read TGTGCCAGCAGCTTACTTGTGGGCAGATCCTACGAGCAGTACTTC. The full variable domain, in which reference TRBV11-1 and TRBJ2-7 provide the parts outside the CDR3, is EAEVAQSPRYKITEKSQAVAFWCDPISGHATLYWYRQILGQGPELLVQFQDESVVDDSQLPKDRFSAERLKGVDSTLKIQPAELGDSAMYLCASSLLVGRSYEQYFGPGTRLTVT.

The chain recombines TRBV10-3 with TRBJ1-1, with 8 positions matching TRBD1. The V segment lost 6 bases and the J segment 8 bases; nucleotides outside the gene matches: 2. The CDR3 loop spans 11 amino acids. Germline V gene data show CDR1 as ENHRY and CDR2 as SYGVKD. The CDR3 DNA follows: TGTGCCATCAGGGACAGGGTGGAAGCTTTCTTT. This translates into CAIRDRVEAFF.

The chain uses TRBV7-8 and TRBJ2-7; D ambiguous. Germline CDR1 reads SGHVS; CDR2 reads FQNEAQ. V was trimmed by 6 bases and J by 7 bases, leaving 16 bases between them. The CDR3 contains 13 residues. Here the CDR3 DNA reads TGTGCCAGCAGTCCAAGCACCTCTCGGGAGCAGTACTTC. This gives the protein CASSPSTSREQYF.

This clone was counted a few times. The chain is built from TRBV5-1 and TRBJ2-3; TRBD2 agrees at 10 bases. The CDR3 sequence is 14 residues long. CDR1 and CDR2 from the germline V gene are SGHRS and YFSETQ. The V segment lost 0 bases and the J segment 5 bases; nucleotides outside the gene matches: 0. In nucleotides, the CDR3 is TGCGCCAGCAGCTTGGTAGCGGGAGGAGATACGCAGTATTTT. Amino acids: CASSLVAGGDTQYF.

V is TRBV5-1 and J is TRBJ1-5; tentatively, D is TRBD1 (5 bases). CDR1 SGHRS and CDR2 YFSETQ come from the germline V gene. CDR3 size: 15 residues. Trimming removed 1 base at V and 3 bases at J, with 11 bases between. Here the CDR3 reads CASSLRGAHNQPQHF. The CDR3 bases are TGCGCCAGCAGCTTGAGGGGCGCCCACAATCAGCCCCAGCATTTT.

V and J are TRBV29-1 and TRBJ1-1; D unresolved. The V end was cut by 6 bases, the J end by 1 base, with 12 bases between. Germline CDR1 and CDR2: SQVTM and ANQGSEA. The CDR3 has 13 residues. CDR3 amino acids: CSVGGSENTEAFF. CDR3 in DNA: TGCAGCGTCGGAGGGAGCGAGAACACTGAAGCTTTCTTT.

The V call is TRBV7-2, the J call TRBJ1-4; D is ambiguous. Germline values: CDR1 SGHTA, CDR2 FQGNSA. Trimming took 1 base from V and 8 from J, leaving 17 bases between them. This CDR3 contains 16 residues. DNA of the CDR3: TGTGCCAGCAGCTTAGACGTAAACAGACAAACCGAAAAACTGTTTTTT. Translated: CASSLDVNRQTEKLFF.

The chain has TRBV27 and TRBJ1-5; 9 bases match TRBD1. Trimming took 8 bases from V and 7 from J; bases not matched to a gene: 12. This CDR3 region has 15 residues. CDR1 is MNHEY, CDR2 SMNVEV, per germline (reference sequence). CDR3 bases: TGTGCCAGCGGCTCCCCGGACAGGGGTGACCAGCCCCAGCATTTT. Protein product: CASGSPDRGDQPQHF.

This chain links TRBV30 with TRBJ1-2; D might be TRBD1 (5 bases). Trimming shortened V by 3 bases and J by 0 bases, and 14 bases separated the two germline ends. Germline-derived CDR1 and CDR2 are GTSNPN and SVGIG (reference sequence). The CDR3 extends over 15 amino acids. DNA for the CDR3: TGTGCCTGGAGCGTACGCTCGACAGCTAACTATGGCTACACCTTC. This translates into CAWSVRSTANYGYTF.

J is TRBJ1-1 and V is TRBV12-5, with TRBD1 as a possible D gene (5 bases). The CDR3 is 16 residues long. V was cut by 0 bases and J by 10 bases, with 21 bases left in between. The V gene's germline CDR1 is LGHNT and CDR2 FRNRAP. CDR3 sequence reads: CASGLVLGDGPGGAFF. The DNA for the CDR3 is TGTGCTAGTGGTTTGGTATTGGGGGACGGGCCCGGGGGAGCTTTCTTT.

The rearrangement uses TRBV7-2 and TRBJ1-5, with 7 bases identical to TRBD1. V trimming: 10 bases; J trimming: 11 bases; junction bases outside the gene matches: 8. This CDR3 contains 11 residues. The V gene's germline CDR1 is SGHTA and CDR2 FQGNSA. In DNA, the CDR3 is TGTGCCACTACAGGGGCTGAGGCCCAGCATTTT. Encoded protein: CATTGAEAQHF.

The V and J genes are TRBV6-5 and TRBJ2-1; 8 bases agree with TRBD1. CDR1 and CDR2 (germline): MNHEY, SVGAGI. This CDR3 has 15 amino acids. Trimming cost V 9 bases and J 4 bases; bases outside gene matches: 11. CDR3 DNA: TGTGCCAGTAACCCGGACAGGGCCTTTTACAATGAGCAGTTCTTC. As protein: CASNPDRAFYNEQFF.

The chain uses TRBV9 and TRBJ2-1; the match to TRBD2 covers 11 bases. Germline assignment: CDR1 SGDLS and CDR2 YYNGEE. V trimming: 0 bases; J trimming: 4 bases; junction bases outside the gene matches: 6. This CDR3 is 17 amino acids long. As DNA, the CDR3 is TGTGCCAGCAGCGTAGACGGGACTAGCGGAGGATACAATGAGCAGTTCTTC. Its translation is CASSVDGTSGGYNEQFF.

The gene calls are TRBV7-9 and TRBJ1-5, with D tentatively TRBD1 (5 bases). Trimming shortened V by 5 bases and J by 0 bases, and 11 bases separated the two germline ends. Germline V lookup: CDR1 SEHNR, CDR2 FQNEAQ (reference sequence). CDR3 size: 15 residues. CDR3 in amino acids: CASSLVGGSNQPQHF. In nucleotides, the CDR3 is TGTGCCAGCAGCCTGGTCGGGGGTAGCAATCAGCCCCAGCATTTT.

The J gene is TRBJ1-2, the V gene TRBV5-6; D remains unclear. The CDR3 spans 16 residues. Germline lookup yields CDR1 SGHDT and CDR2 YYEEEE. V shed 5 bases and J shed 4 bases, with 21 bases lying between them. The CDR3 loop reads CASREESVGRVYGYTF. CDR3 nucleotides: TGTGCCAGCAGGGAGGAGAGTGTGGGGAGAGTCTATGGCTACACCTTC.

The chain joins TRBV6-1 to TRBJ1-5; D is possibly TRBD1 (6 bases). V was cut by 1 base and J by 6 bases, with 10 bases left in between. The CDR3 is made up of 14 amino acids. CDR1 is MNHNS, CDR2 SASEGT, per germline. In DNA, the CDR3 is TGTGCCAGCAGTGAAGTCAGGGGAACTCAGCCCCAGCATTTT. It is translated as CASSEVRGTQPQHF.

This clone was seen a few times. The gene calls are TRBV13 and TRBJ1-1; D possibly corresponds to TRBD1 (5 bases). The CDR3 has 14 residues. Germline V gives CDR1 PRHDT, CDR2 FYEKMQ (reference sequence). V lost 3 bases and J lost 4, with 12 bases in between. CDR3 nucleotides: TGTGCCAGCAGCTTGGGGGGTGAGGGCACTGAAGCTTTCTTT. Its translation is CASSLGGEGTEAFF.

The rearrangement links TRBV14 to TRBJ2-1; 9 bases align to TRBD1. Germline lookup yields CDR1 SGHDN and CDR2 FVKESK. The CDR3 covers 16 residues. Unmatched junction bases numbered 7, after V lost 0 bases and J lost 7 bases. The CDR3 DNA reads as TGTGCCAGCAGCCAAGAACGCGACAGGGGGAAAAATGAGCAGTTCTTC. As protein: CASSQERDRGKNEQFF.

This clone was counted a single time. The V gene is TRBV7-2, the J gene TRBJ2-5, with 9 bases identical to TRBD2. The germline gives CDR1 SGHTA, CDR2 FQGNSA. The CDR3 loop spans 14 amino acids. Trimming cost V 3 bases and J 2 bases; bases outside gene matches: 1. The CDR3 reads CASSFLAGQETQYF. Written as DNA, the CDR3 is TGTGCCAGCAGCTTCCTAGCGGGGCAAGAGACCCAGTACTTC.

The J gene is TRBJ1-4, the V gene TRBV29-1; TRBD1 is a possible D gene (5 bases). Germline V gene lookup returns CDR1 SQVTM and CDR2 ANQGSEA. V shed 7 bases and J shed 0 bases, with 21 bases lying between them. The CDR3 sequence is 17 residues long. The CDR3 protein is CSASHIPWGATNEKLFF. Written as DNA, the CDR3 is TGCAGCGCTTCTCACATCCCTTGGGGGGCAACTAATGAAAAACTGTTTTTT.

This chain joins TRBV21-1 and TRBJ1-1; the table calls TRBD1, which could not be checked here. TRBV21-1 is termed a pseudogene. The CDR3 length is 11 residues. CDR3 amino acids: CASGQSTEAFF. The CDR3 DNA follows: TGTGCCAGCGGACAAAGCACTGAAGCTTTCTTT.

The V call is TRBV20-1, the J call TRBJ2-7; 8 bases agree with TRBD1. J lost 0 bases, V lost 3 bases, and 7 bases had no gene match. The CDR3 covers 15 residues. Germline CDR1 is DFQATT and CDR2 is SNEGSKA (reference sequence). CDR3 sequence: CSASIRGQGSYEQYF. CDR3 nucleotide sequence: TGCAGTGCTAGTATAAGAGGACAGGGCTCCTACGAGCAGTACTTC.

This rearrangement joins TRBV2 to TRBJ1-1, with TRBD1 as a possible D gene (5 bases). Germline CDR1 is SNHLY and CDR2 is FYNNEI. Deletions cut 6 bases from V and 5 bases from J, with 13 bases between. The CDR3 extends over 13 amino acids. The CDR3 region is CASSAARETEAFF. CDR3 nucleotide sequence: TGTGCCAGCAGCGCGGCCAGGGAAACTGAAGCTTTCTTT.

The chain links TRBV7-9 to TRBJ1-1; TRBD1 matches at 10 bases. This CDR3 contains 16 residues. Germline V gene data show CDR1 as SEHNR and CDR2 as FQNEAQ (reference sequence). The trim removed 2 bases at V and 4 bases at J, leaving 7 bases unmatched. CDR3 nucleotides: TGTGCCAGCAGCTTACCTCCGGGACAGGGGTCCACTGAAGCTTTCTTT. Translation: CASSLPPGQGSTEAFF.

The chain joins TRBV12-3 or TRBV12-4 to TRBJ2-1; possible D gene TRBD1, 6 bases. The CDR3 totals 13 residues. V was cut by 3 bases and J by 10 bases, with 13 bases left in between. In DNA, the CDR3 is TGTGCCAGCAGTTTGCCACAGGGCTGGGAGCAGTTCTTC. Amino acid sequence: CASSLPQGWEQFF.